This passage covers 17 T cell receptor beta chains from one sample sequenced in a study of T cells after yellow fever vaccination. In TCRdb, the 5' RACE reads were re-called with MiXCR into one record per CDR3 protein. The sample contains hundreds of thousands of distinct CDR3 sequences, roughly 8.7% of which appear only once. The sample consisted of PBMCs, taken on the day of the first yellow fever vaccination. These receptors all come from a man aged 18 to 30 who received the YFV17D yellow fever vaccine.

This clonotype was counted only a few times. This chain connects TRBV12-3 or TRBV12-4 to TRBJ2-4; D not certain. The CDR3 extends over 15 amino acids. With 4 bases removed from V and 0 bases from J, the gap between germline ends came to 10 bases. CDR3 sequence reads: CASSSVTVAKNIQYF. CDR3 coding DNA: TGTGCCAGCAGTTCCGTTACAGTAGCCAAAAACATTCAGTACTTC.

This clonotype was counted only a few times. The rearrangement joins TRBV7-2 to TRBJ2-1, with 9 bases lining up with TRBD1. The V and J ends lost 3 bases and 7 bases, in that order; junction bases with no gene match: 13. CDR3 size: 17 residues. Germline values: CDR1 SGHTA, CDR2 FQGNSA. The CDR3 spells CASSLRTGAVVMNEQFF. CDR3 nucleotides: TGTGCCAGCAGCTTGCGGACAGGGGCCGTCGTGATGAATGAGCAGTTCTTC. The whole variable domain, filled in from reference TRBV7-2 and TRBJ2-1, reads GAGVSQSPSNKVTEKGKDVELRCDPISGHTALYWYRQSLGQGLEFLIYFQGNSAPDKSGLPSDRFSAERTGGSVSTLTIQRTQQEDSAVYLCASSLRTGAVVMNEQFFGPGTRLTVL.

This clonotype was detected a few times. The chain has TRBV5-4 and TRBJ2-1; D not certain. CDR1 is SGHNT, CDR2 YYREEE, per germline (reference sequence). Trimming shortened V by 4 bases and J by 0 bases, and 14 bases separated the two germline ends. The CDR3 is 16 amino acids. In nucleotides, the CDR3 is TGTGCCAGCAGCACCTTGGAAAGGAGCTCCTACAATGAGCAGTTCTTC. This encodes CASSTLERSSYNEQFF.

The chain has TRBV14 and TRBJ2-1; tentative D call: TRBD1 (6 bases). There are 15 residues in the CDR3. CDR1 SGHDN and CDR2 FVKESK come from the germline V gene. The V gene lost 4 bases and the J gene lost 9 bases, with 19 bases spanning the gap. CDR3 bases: TGTGCCAGCAGCCGAAGATCAGGGGTGGGGGCTGAGCAGTTCTTC. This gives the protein CASSRRSGVGAEQFF.

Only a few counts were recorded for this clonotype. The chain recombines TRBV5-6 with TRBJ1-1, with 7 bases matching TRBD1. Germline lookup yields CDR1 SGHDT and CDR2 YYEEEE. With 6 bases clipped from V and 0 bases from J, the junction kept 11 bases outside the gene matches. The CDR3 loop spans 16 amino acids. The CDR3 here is CASIAAGTALNTEAFF. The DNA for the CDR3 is TGTGCCAGCATCGCGGCTGGGACAGCATTGAACACTGAAGCTTTCTTT.

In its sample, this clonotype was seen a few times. The CDR3 nucleotides read TGTGCCAGCAGGGGACAGGGGTATGGCTACACCTTC. This encodes CASRGQGYGYTF. This chain uses TRBV28 with TRBJ1-2, with 10 nucleotides matching TRBD1. The CDR3 covers 12 residues. The germline gives CDR1 MDHEN, CDR2 SYDVKM. The J segment lost 5 bases and the V segment lost 6 bases, leaving 0 bases of the junction unmatched.

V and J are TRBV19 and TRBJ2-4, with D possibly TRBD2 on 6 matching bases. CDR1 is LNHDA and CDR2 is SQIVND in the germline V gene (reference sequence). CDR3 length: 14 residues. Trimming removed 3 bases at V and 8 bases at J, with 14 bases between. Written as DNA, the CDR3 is TGTGCCAGTAGTATCGTGGGGGGTCTAGACATTCAGTACTTC. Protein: CASSIVGGLDIQYF.

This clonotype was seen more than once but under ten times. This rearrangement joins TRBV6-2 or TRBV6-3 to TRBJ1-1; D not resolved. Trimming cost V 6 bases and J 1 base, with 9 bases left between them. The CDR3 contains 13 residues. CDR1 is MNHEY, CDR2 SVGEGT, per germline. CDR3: CASSHIRNTEAFF. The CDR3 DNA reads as TGTGCCAGCAGCCACATCAGGAACACTGAAGCTTTCTTT.

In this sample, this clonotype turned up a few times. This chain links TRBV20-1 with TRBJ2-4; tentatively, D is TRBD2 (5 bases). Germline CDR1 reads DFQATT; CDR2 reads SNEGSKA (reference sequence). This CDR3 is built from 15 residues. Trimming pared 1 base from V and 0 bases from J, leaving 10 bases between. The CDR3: CSARGFGLAKNIQYF. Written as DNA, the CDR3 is TGCAGTGCTAGAGGTTTTGGACTAGCCAAAAACATTCAGTACTTC.

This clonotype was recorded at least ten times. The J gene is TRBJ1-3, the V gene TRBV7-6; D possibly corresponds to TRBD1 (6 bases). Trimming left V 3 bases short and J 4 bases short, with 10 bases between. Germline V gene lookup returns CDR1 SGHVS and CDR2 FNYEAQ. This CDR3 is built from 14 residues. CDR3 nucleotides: TGTGCCAGCAGCTTCTCAGGGGCCGGAAACACCATATATTTT. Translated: CASSFSGAGNTIYF.

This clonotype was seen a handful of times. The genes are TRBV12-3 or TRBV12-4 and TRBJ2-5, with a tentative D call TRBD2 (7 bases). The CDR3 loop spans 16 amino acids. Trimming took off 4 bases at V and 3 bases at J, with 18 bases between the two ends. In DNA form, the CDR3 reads TGTGCCAGCAGTTCTTGGGGGCGGGGGCCTAAAGAGACCCAGTACTTC. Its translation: CASSSWGRGPKETQYF.

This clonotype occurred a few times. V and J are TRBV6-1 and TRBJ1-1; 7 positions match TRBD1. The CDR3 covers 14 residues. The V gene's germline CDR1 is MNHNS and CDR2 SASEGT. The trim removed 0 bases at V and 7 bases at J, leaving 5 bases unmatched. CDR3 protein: CASSEAGTENEAFF. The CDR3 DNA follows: TGTGCCAGCAGTGAAGCGGGGACAGAAAATGAAGCTTTCTTT.

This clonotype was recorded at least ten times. The CDR3 loop reads CASSPGAGNYEQYF. The CDR3 region has the DNA TGTGCCAGCTCACCCGGGGCGGGAAACTACGAGCAGTACTTC. This sequence joins TRBV18 and TRBJ2-7; possibly TRBD2 for D (6 bases). The CDR3 sequence is 14 residues long. Trimming stripped 3 bases from V and 3 bases from J, with 12 bases between. Germline V gene lookup returns CDR1 KGHSH and CDR2 LQKENI.

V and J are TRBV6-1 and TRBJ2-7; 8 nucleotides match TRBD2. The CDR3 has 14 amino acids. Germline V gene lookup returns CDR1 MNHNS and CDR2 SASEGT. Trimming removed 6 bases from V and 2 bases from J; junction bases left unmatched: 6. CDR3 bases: TGTGCCAGCAGCTCCCCGGGGGGGGCCTACGAGCAGTACTTC. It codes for CASSSPGGAYEQYF.

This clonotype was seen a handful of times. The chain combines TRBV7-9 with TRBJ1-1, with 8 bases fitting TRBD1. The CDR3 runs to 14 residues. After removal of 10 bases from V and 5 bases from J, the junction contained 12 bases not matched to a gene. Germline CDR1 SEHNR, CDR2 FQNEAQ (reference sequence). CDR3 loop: CATRGQGGLTEAFF. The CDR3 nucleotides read TGTGCCACCAGAGGACAGGGAGGATTGACTGAAGCTTTCTTT.

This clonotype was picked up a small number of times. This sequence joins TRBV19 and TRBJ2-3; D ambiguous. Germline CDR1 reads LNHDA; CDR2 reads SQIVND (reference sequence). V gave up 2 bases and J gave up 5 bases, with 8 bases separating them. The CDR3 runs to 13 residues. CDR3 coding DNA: TGTGCCAGTAGTATAAGAAAGGGAGATACGCAGTATTTT. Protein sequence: CASSIRKGDTQYF. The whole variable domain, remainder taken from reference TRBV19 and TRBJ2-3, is DGGITQSPKYLFRKEGQNVTLSCEQNLNHDAMYWYRQDPGQGLRLIYYSQIVNDFQKGDIAEGYSVSREKKESFPLTVTSAQKNPTAFYLCASSIRKGDTQYFGPGTRLTVL.

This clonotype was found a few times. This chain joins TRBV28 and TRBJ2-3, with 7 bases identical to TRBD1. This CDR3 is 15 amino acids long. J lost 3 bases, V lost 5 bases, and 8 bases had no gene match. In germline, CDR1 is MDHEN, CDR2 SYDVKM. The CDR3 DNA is TGTGCCAGCAGTAACAGACAGGGAAGAACAGATACGCAGTATTTT. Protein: CASSNRQGRTDTQYF.